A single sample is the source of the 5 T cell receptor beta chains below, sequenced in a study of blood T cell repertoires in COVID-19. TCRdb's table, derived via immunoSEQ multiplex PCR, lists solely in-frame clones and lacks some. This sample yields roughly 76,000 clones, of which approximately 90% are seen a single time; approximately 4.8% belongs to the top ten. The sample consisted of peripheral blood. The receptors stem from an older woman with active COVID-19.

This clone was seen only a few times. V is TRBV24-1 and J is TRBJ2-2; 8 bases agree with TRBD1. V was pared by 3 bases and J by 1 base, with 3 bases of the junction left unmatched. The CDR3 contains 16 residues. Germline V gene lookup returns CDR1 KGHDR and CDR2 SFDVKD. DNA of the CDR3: TGTGCCACCAGTGATCAAGGACAGGGGAACACCGGGGAGCTGTTTTTT. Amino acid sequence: CATSDQGQGNTGELFF.

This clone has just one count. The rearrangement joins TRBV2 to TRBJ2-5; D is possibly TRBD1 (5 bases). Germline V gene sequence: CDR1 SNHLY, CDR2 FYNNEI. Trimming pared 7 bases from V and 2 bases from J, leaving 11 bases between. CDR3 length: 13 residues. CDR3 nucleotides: TGTGCCAGCACCAGACAGCTACAAGAGACCCAGTACTTC. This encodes CASTRQLQETQYF.

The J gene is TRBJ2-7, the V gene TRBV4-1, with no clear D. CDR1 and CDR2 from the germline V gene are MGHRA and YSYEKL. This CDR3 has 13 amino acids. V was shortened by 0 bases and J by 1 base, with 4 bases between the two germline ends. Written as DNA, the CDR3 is TGCGCCAGCAGCCAAGACAGGTCCTACGAGCAGTACTTC. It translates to CASSQDRSYEQYF.

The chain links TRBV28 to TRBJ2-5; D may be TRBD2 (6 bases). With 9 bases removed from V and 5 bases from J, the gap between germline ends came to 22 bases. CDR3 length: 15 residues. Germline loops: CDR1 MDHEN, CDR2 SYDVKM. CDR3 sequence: CASMPGVGFGETQYF. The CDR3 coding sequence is TGTGCCAGTATGCCGGGGGTAGGGTTCGGGGAGACCCAGTACTTC. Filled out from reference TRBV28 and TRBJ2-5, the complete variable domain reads DVKVTQSSRYLVKRTGEKVFLECVQDMDHENMFWYRQDPGLGLRLIYFSYDVKMKEKGDIPEGYSVSREKKERFSLILESASTNQTSMYLCASMPGVGFGETQYFGPGTRLLVL.

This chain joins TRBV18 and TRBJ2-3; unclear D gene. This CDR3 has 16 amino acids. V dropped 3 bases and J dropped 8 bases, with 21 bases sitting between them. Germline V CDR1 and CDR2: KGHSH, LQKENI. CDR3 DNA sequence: TGTGCCAGCTCACCCTACCATGGCGGCTATCTAGGTACGCAGTATTTT. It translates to CASSPYHGGYLGTQYF.